This T cell receptor beta chain was captured by sequencing in a study of cytomegalovirus exposure and HLA in healthy donors. Overall study findings and caveats: With further analysis later on, most CMV-associated TCR beta chains appeared HLA-restricted. A later analysis found common viral pathogens apparently linked to several of the most significant clusters.

The PCR was carried out with 60 Vbeta primers and 13 Jbeta primers. Measured with immunoSEQ multiplex PCR; TCRdb has only the in-frame clones, and not every one. The table records 130,000 to 150,000 clones, roughly 76% of them present only once. On this clone: Its antigen is unidentified.

Trimming took 2 bases from V and 1 from J, leaving 11 bases between them. From germline, CDR1 is MDHEN and CDR2 SYDVKM. CDR3 length: 15 amino acids. The rearrangement links TRBV28 to TRBJ1-1; D remains ambiguous. This receptor was obtained from a man aged 18 to 30 in good health and CMV-seronegative. Sequenced input: PBMCs. CDR3 nucleotides: TGTGCCAGCAGTTTAGCGGCCGAAGGGAACACTGAAGCTTTCTTT. Its protein product is CASSLAAEGNTEAFF.